This T cell receptor beta chain was captured in a study of T cell responses to AZD1222 COVID-19 vaccine. The CDR3 totals 11 residues. V lost 4 bases to trimming and J lost 1 base, with 5 bases between them. Germline V gene data show CDR1 as GTSNPN and CDR2 as SVGIG (reference sequence). Study-wide points: At baseline, seropositivity was found in only a handful of AZD1222 recipients. Unmutated variant regions are reportedly targeted by nearly half of spike-specific TCRs. Females outnumbered males among donors, who were mostly white British; clonal diversity was possibly underestimated.

About this clone itself: Its cognate antigen is unknown.

TCRdb's copy holds only in-frame clones and misses some; the assay was immunoSEQ multiplex PCR. The sample includes about 31,000 clones, around nine tenths of them seen just once. The V and J genes are TRBV30 and TRBJ2-7; D not certain. Sequences were derived from peripheral blood, sampled 28 days after the second AZD1222 dose. This receptor was obtained from an adult who received the AZD1222 COVID-19 vaccine. CDR3: CAWTASYEQYF. In nucleotides, the CDR3 is TGTGCCTGGACAGCTTCCTACGAGCAGTACTTC.